Given below is one T cell receptor (beta chain) in context. The antigen remains unidentified. This specimen belongs to a study of a mutant IDH1 vaccine in newly diagnosed glioma. Looking at the study overall: Averaging 40.4 years of age, treated patients were approximately 62% male and roughly 40% female. Beforehand, treatment had been radiotherapy, temozolomide, or both; the majority received both.

The CDR3 consists of 16 residues. The germline CDR1 and CDR2 sequences are SGHTS and YDEGEE. Trimming shortened V by 3 bases and J by 6 bases, and 22 bases separated the two germline ends. Study findings and constraints: Immune responses arising from the vaccine appeared in about 94% of patients. Pseudoprogression appeared independent of alterations in top peripheral clonotypes.

The time point is: baseline, week 1 (first vaccination visit). Treatment denoted: pre-vaccination baseline after standard-of-care therapy. Method: immunoSEQ multiplex PCR; TCRdb's copy keeps in-frame clones and lacks some. The data contain some 60,000 clones, 91% of them singletons. This chain uses TRBV5-8 with TRBJ2-7, with a weak D call TRBD1 (6 bases). This TCR came from a man in his forties or fifties with glioma. This material consisted of PBMCs, taken from a glioma patient treated with radiotherapy, temozolomide or both. The CDR3 bases are TGTGCCAGCAGCTGGGGGCACAGAGGGTCCCTCTCCGAGCAGTACTTC. Translated, it gives CASSWGHRGSLSEQYF.